This T cell receptor beta chain was recovered during a study of cytomegalovirus exposure and HLA in healthy donors. TCRdb's copy holds only in-frame clones and misses some; the assay was immunoSEQ multiplex PCR. Among 150,000 to 200,000 clones listed, 85% were seen once. The material sequenced was PBMCs. This clonotype originated in a man between 18 and 35 years old in good health and CMV-seropositive.

CDR3 amino acids: CASSLVSGTAVNTEAFF. The CDR3 region has the DNA TGCGCCAGCAGCTTGGTGAGTGGGACAGCTGTGAACACTGAAGCTTTCTTT. This chain links TRBV5-1 with TRBJ1-1; 7 nucleotides match TRBD1. This CDR3 contains 17 residues. V lost 0 bases, J lost 0 bases, and 8 bases stayed unmatched. Germline CDR1 is SGHRS and CDR2 is YFSETQ.